This TCR beta chain was identified in a study of T cell repertoires in cytomegalovirus infection. Study-wide results and caveats: The study found HLA-C-restricted CMV-specific TCR beta clonotypes dominating the ex vivo response.

A few counts support this clonotype. The antigen is undetermined. TCRdb analysed the reads with MiXCR anew, one entry per CDR3 protein. The table lists around 530,000 distinct CDR3 sequences, approximately 16% of them singletons. Per the germline V gene, CDR1 is KGHDR and CDR2 is SFDVKD. CDR3 length: 16 amino acids. Trimming shortened V by 4 bases and J by 7 bases, and 18 bases separated the two germline ends. V usage is TRBV24-1 and J usage is TRBJ2-2, with D perhaps TRBD1 or TRBD2 (6 bases each). Sequencing input: CD8+ T cells from PBMCs. The receptor was isolated from a human donor in good health (CMV status not recorded). Some clones in this sample may be carry-over from other donors' samples. The CDR3 DNA sequence: TGTGCCACCAGTGAGAGGGGGAGTGGGACTGGCGGGGAGCTGTTTTTT. It specifies CATSERGSGTGGELFF.